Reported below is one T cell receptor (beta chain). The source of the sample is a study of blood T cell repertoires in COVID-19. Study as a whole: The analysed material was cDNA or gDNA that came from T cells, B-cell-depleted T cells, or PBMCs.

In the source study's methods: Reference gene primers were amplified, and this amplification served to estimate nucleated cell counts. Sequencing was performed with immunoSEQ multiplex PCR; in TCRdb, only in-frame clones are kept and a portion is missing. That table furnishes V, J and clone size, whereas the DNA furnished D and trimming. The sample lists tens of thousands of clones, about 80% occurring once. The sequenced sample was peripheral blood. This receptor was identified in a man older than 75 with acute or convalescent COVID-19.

The DNA of the CDR3 is TGTGCCAGCACTTCTGGGGCAGGGGAAGCTTTCTTT. It encodes CASTSGAGEAFF. The chain couples TRBV12-3 or TRBV12-4 to TRBJ1-1; tentatively, D is TRBD1 (5 bases). The CDR3 consists of 12 residues. Trimming stripped 7 bases from V and 8 bases from J, with 14 bases between.